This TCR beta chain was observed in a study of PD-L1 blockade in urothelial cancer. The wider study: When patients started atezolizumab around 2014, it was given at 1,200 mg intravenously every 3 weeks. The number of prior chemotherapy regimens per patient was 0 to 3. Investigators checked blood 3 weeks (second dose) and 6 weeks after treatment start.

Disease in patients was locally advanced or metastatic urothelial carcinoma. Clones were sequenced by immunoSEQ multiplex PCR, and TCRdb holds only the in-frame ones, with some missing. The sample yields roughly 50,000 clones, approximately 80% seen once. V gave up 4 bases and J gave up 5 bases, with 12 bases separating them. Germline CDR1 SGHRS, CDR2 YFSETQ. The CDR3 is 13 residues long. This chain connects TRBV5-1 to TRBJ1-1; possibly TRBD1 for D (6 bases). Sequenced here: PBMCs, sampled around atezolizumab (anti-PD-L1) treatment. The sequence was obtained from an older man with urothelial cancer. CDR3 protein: CASSTQGDTEAFF. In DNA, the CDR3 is TGCGCCAGCAGCACACAGGGAGATACTGAAGCTTTCTTT.